The clone carrying this TCR beta chain was counted many times. Its target is unknown. The ends were cut back, 5 bases at V and 5 bases at J, with 18 bases in the middle. The CDR3 consists of 15 residues. These data are taken from a study of neurological immune-mediated disorders. cDNA was made by 5'RACE with 10-nucleotide random UMIs. MiXCR, run by TCRdb on the 5' RACE reads, gives a single entry per CDR3 protein. The sample lists 15,000 to 20,000 distinct CDR3 sequences; around 2.5% were seen once. Unsorted libraries were generated from 2 million PBMCs held at -80 degrees C. Findings of the study overall: Across subjects, expanded clones had no CDR3 amino acid sequences in common, pointing to private repertoires in all groups.

The receptor was isolated from a woman younger than 30 with multiple sclerosis. V is TRBV12-3 or TRBV12-4 and J is TRBJ1-1; D possibly corresponds to TRBD1 (6 bases). The sequencing sample was made of PBMCs. The CDR3 DNA sequence: TGTGCCAGCAGTATACCAGGGGTCGTGGGGACTGAAGCTTTCTTT. Protein: CASSIPGVVGTEAFF.